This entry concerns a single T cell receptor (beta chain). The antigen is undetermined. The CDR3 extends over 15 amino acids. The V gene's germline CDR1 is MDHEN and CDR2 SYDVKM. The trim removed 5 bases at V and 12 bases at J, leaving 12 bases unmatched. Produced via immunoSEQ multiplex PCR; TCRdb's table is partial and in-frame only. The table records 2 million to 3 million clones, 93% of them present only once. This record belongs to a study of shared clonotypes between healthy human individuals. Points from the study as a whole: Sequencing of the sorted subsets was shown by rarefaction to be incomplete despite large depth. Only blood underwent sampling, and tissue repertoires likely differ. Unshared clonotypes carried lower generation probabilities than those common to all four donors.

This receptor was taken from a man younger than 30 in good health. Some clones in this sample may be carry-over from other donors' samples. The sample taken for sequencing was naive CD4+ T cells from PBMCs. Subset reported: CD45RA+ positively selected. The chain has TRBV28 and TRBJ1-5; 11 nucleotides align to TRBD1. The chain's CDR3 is CASSPRTGGPVNQHF. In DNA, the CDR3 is TGTGCCAGCAGTCCTAGGACAGGGGGCCCGGTGAACCAGCATTTT.